These 20 T cell receptor beta chains were all obtained from the same sample, sequenced in a study of T cell repertoires in cytomegalovirus infection (dated by TCRdb to about 2019). Data came from an Illumina HiSeq 1500. The public reads were quality trimmed at Q25 with fastp and then assembled into clones with MiXCR by TCRdb, keeping productive beta chains. Rows with a matching CDR3 protein are joined into one entry that keeps the most common DNA and genes. In all, the sample holds 250,000 to 300,000 distinct CDR3 sequences, and around 13% of those were seen once. The top ten clonotypes cover 8.8% of the sample. Sequencing was done on a sample of PBMCs. The receptors originated from a human donor in good health (CMV status not recorded). Some clones in this sample may be carry-over from other donors' samples.

Ten or more counts support this clonotype. This chain connects TRBV12-5 to TRBJ2-7; D is undetermined. Germline CDR1 and CDR2: LGHNT and FRNRAP. Trimming took 3 bases from V and 3 from J, leaving 12 bases between them. CDR3 size: 14 residues. In nucleotides, the CDR3 is TGTGCTAGTGGTTTAGTCGGACCGAACTACGAGCAGTACTTC. Residues: CASGLVGPNYEQYF.

This clonotype has a handful of counts. The chain carries TRBV20-1 and TRBJ2-5; no clear D gene. The CDR3 has 14 residues. Between the trimmed V and J ends, which lost 3 bases and 3 bases, there was a span of 14 bases. CDR1 DFQATT and CDR2 SNEGSKA come from the germline V gene (reference sequence). The CDR3 nucleotides are TGCAGTGCTAGTTTAACGGCCGGAAAAGAGACCCAGTACTTC. Amino acids: CSASLTAGKETQYF.

This clonotype was seen repeatedly, ten times or more. The V gene is TRBV7-2, the J gene TRBJ2-3, with 11 bases matching TRBD2. This CDR3 comprises 19 residues. Per germline, CDR1 SGHTA and CDR2 FQGNSA. J was trimmed by 3 bases and V by 1 base; bases with no gene match: 12. The CDR3 coding sequence is TGTGCCAGCAGCTTAGAGCTTAGCGGGAGGGCCGTAGGAACAGATACGCAGTATTTT. Translation gives CASSLELSGRAVGTDTQYF.

This clonotype was counted at least ten times. The rearrangement joins TRBV7-8 to TRBJ1-1, with D uncertain. The V end was cut by 4 bases, the J end by 8 bases, with 17 bases between. The germline CDR1 and CDR2 sequences are SGHVS and FQNEAQ. The CDR3 sequence is 14 residues long. CDR3 sequence: CASSSGAGVTEAFF. The CDR3, as DNA: TGTGCCAGCAGCTCCGGAGCTGGGGTGACCGAAGCTTTCTTT.

There are many counts of this clonotype. The chain employs TRBV19 and TRBJ1-2, with D uncertain. The germline CDR1 and CDR2 sequences are LNHDA and SQIVND (reference sequence). The CDR3 has 11 amino acids. V was cut by 1 base and J by 6 bases, with 3 bases left in between. In DNA form, the CDR3 reads TGTGCCAGTAGTATAGGGCATGGCTACACCTTC. It translates to CASSIGHGYTF.

This clonotype was seen ten or more times. The gene calls are TRBV15 and TRBJ1-2; D not resolved. CDR3 length equals 16 residues. CDR1 LNHNV and CDR2 YYDKDF come from the germline V gene (reference sequence). Trimming removed 2 bases from V and 6 bases from J, with 19 bases in between. The CDR3 loop reads CATSRWLLGTRDGYTF. CDR3 nucleotides: TGTGCCACCAGCAGATGGTTACTTGGAACCCGGGATGGCTACACCTTC.

This clonotype was picked up a small number of times. The chain joins TRBV28 to TRBJ2-7, with 9 bases lining up with TRBD2. CDR3 length equals 15 residues. J was trimmed by 7 bases and V by 2 bases; bases with no gene match: 9. Looked up from germline, CDR1 is MDHEN and CDR2 is SYDVKM. CDR3 amino acids: CASSLVSTSGQEQYF. CDR3 bases: TGTGCCAGCAGTTTAGTATCAACTAGCGGGCAAGAGCAGTACTTC.

This clonotype was counted only a few times. The genes are TRBV29-1 and TRBJ1-1; D is unclear. Trimming pared 7 bases from V and 3 bases from J, leaving 15 bases between. CDR3 length: 13 amino acids. Germline-derived CDR1 and CDR2 are SQVTM and ANQGSEA. This CDR3 reads CSARIAGDTEAFF. DNA for the CDR3: TGCAGCGCACGGATTGCCGGGGACACTGAAGCTTTCTTT.

This clonotype was seen repeatedly, ten times or more. This chain uses TRBV6-1 with TRBJ1-1; no firm D call. Trimming took 5 bases from V and 7 from J, leaving 23 bases between them. Germline loops: CDR1 MNHNS, CDR2 SASEGT. The CDR3 extends over 16 amino acids. The CDR3 here is CASSKGQVAAPREAFF. CDR3 bases: TGTGCCAGCAGTAAGGGCCAGGTAGCGGCCCCCCGTGAAGCTTTCTTT.

Remarks on this clonotype: A read error is possible here, since a much larger clone lies one base away. CDR3 bases: TGTGCCAGCAGCTTCCGACTAGCGGGGAATACCAAAGACATTCAGTACTTC. Its protein product is CASSFRLAGNTKDIQYF. The V gene is TRBV7-2, the J gene TRBJ2-4; 11 nucleotides match TRBD2. The CDR3 has 17 residues. Germline CDR1 SGHTA, CDR2 FQGNSA.

In its sample, this clonotype was seen a few times. The chain is built from TRBV19 and TRBJ2-1, with TRBD2 matching over 13 bases. V lost 7 bases, J lost 4 bases, and 4 bases stayed unmatched. The germline gives CDR1 LNHDA, CDR2 SQIVND (reference sequence). This CDR3 has 15 residues. The CDR3 coding sequence is TGTGCCAGTACCCGACTAGCGGGAGGATACAATGAGCAGTTCTTC. It is translated as CASTRLAGGYNEQFF.

This clonotype was observed at least ten times. This rearrangement joins TRBV6-1 to TRBJ1-2, with D maybe TRBD1 (5 bases). CDR3 length equals 12 residues. Looked up from germline, CDR1 is MNHNS and CDR2 is SASEGT. Trimming stripped 6 bases from V and 1 base from J, with 6 bases between. CDR3 region: CASRGDNYGYTF. CDR3 coding DNA: TGTGCCAGCAGAGGGGATAACTATGGCTACACCTTC.

This clonotype was seen at least ten times. Its ends do not fully match the called genes, so a read error is possible. This rearrangement joins TRBV7-7 to TRBJ2-1; either TRBD1 or TRBD2 may fit D (6 bases each). The germline V gene encodes CDR1 SSHAT and CDR2 FNYEAQ (reference sequence). This CDR3 has 13 residues. CDR3 nucleotides: TGTGCTAGCAGCTGGGGGGCTAGCAATGAGCAGTTCTTC. Translated: CASSWGASNEQFF. Complete variable domain (other parts from reference TRBV7-7 and TRBJ2-1): GAGVSQSPRYKVTKRGQDVTLRCDPISSHATLYWYQQALGQGPEFLTYFNYEAQPDKSGLPSDRFSAERPEGSISTLTIQRTEQRDSAMYRCASSWGASNEQFFGPGTRLTVL.

This clonotype came up many times. This chain connects TRBV2 to TRBJ2-2, with D maybe TRBD2 (6 bases). Per the germline V gene, CDR1 is SNHLY and CDR2 is FYNNEI. Between the trimmed V and J ends, which lost 6 bases and 3 bases, there was a span of 14 bases. The CDR3 runs 15 residues. CDR3 sequence: CASRGGSRYTGELFF. The CDR3 DNA sequence: TGTGCCAGCAGGGGGGGATCCCGCTACACCGGGGAGCTGTTTTTT.

The V and J genes are TRBV6-5 and TRBJ2-5; perhaps TRBD1 as D (5 bases). This CDR3 comprises 14 residues. Trimming took 0 bases from V and 2 from J, leaving 7 bases between them. The germline gives CDR1 MNHEY, CDR2 SVGAGI. This chain's CDR3 is CASSYSAGQETQYF. In DNA, the CDR3 is TGTGCCAGCAGTTACTCGGCAGGGCAAGAGACCCAGTACTTC.

This clonotype showed up many times. The chain combines TRBV7-2 with TRBJ2-5, with D tentatively TRBD1 (6 bases). The CDR3 loop spans 16 amino acids. Germline values: CDR1 SGHTA, CDR2 FQGNSA. V was trimmed by 5 bases and J by 5 bases, leaving 21 bases between them. The CDR3 nucleotides are TGTGCCAGCAGCCTTACGCATTTAGGCCAGGGGGAGACCCAGTACTTC. Its translation: CASSLTHLGQGETQYF.

This clonotype was counted ten times or more. This chain joins TRBV7-9 and TRBJ1-1, with a weak D call TRBD1 (6 bases). This CDR3 has 14 residues. From germline, CDR1 is SEHNR and CDR2 FQNEAQ (reference sequence). Trimming removed 5 bases from V and 1 base from J, with 11 bases in between. CDR3 protein: CASSPRRGNTEAFF. The CDR3, as DNA: TGTGCCAGCAGCCCCCGCAGGGGGAACACTGAAGCTTTCTTT.

This clonotype showed up many times. This rearrangement joins TRBV7-9 to TRBJ2-7; D uncertain. The V end was cut by 1 base, the J end by 3 bases, with 10 bases between. Germline V CDR1 and CDR2: SEHNR, FQNEAQ (reference sequence). The CDR3 runs to 14 residues. The CDR3 loop reads CASSLDTTLYEQYF. For the CDR3, the DNA is TGTGCCAGCAGCTTAGACACAACCCTCTACGAGCAGTACTTC.

The V and J genes are TRBV10-3 and TRBJ1-1; 10 bases are shared with TRBD1. V dropped 3 bases and J dropped 0; count of bases not matched to a gene: 10. CDR1 is ENHRY, CDR2 SYGVKD, per germline. This CDR3 has 18 amino acids. The CDR3 loop is CAISEWRDRGNMNTEAFF. As DNA, the CDR3 is TGTGCCATCAGTGAATGGAGGGACAGGGGTAACATGAACACTGAAGCTTTCTTT.

This clonotype was found many times. The V gene is TRBV7-6, the J gene TRBJ2-1; D call uncertain. V was shortened by 0 bases and J by 8 bases, with 17 bases between the two germline ends. This CDR3 is 16 amino acids long. Germline loops: CDR1 SGHVS, CDR2 FNYEAQ. CDR3 in amino acids: CASSLARPTGLDEQFF. In nucleotides, the CDR3 is TGTGCCAGCAGCTTAGCGCGACCCACCGGCTTGGATGAGCAGTTCTTC. Filled out from reference TRBV7-6 and TRBJ2-1, the complete variable domain reads GAGVSQSPRYKVTKRGQDVALRCDPISGHVSLYWYRQALGQGPEFLTYFNYEAQQDKSGLPNDRFSAERPEGSISTLTIQRTEQRDSAMYRCASSLARPTGLDEQFFGPGTRLTVL.